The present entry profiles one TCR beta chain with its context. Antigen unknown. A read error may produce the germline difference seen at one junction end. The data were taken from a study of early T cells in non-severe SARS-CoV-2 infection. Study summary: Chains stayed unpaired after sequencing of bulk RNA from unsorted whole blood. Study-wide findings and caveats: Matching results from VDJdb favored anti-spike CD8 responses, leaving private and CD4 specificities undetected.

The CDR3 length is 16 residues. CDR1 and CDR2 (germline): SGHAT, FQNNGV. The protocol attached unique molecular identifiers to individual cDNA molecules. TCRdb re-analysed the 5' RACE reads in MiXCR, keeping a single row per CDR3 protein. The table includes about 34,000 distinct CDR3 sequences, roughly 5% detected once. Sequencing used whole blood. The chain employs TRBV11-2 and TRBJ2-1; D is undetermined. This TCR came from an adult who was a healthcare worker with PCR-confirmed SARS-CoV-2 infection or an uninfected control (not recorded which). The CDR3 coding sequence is TGTGCCAGCAGCCCCCCTGCGGCAACACCCTACAATAAGCAGTTCTTC. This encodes CASSPPAATPYNKQFF.